The 17 T cell receptor beta chains presented below share a single source sample, sequenced in a study of blood T cells in healthy people across ages. A second PCR, run for roughly 7 to 12 cycles, used a sample-barcoded 5' primer plus a J-beta primer mix. MiXCR, run by TCRdb on the 5' RACE reads, gives a single entry per CDR3 protein. Among just under 750,000 distinct CDR3 sequences listed, about a fifth were seen once. What was sequenced was blood. These receptors came from a man in his 70s in good health.

About this clonotype itself: Because the CDR3 is missing its conserved closing phenylalanine or tryptophan, this is likely a read error. This chain joins TRBV6-1 and TRBJ1-2, with no clear D. Trimming stripped 5 bases from V and 8 bases from J, with 21 bases between. CDR1 and CDR2 from the germline V gene are MNHNS and SASEGT. The CDR3 has 15 residues. The CDR3 sequence is CASSQTRIPMGGYTL. As DNA, the CDR3 is TGTGCCAGCAGTCAAACAAGGATCCCTATGGGCGGCTACACCCTC.

This clonotype has just one count. The chain is built from TRBV20-1 and TRBJ1-2; D gene uncertain. CDR1 DFQATT and CDR2 SNEGSKA come from the germline V gene (reference sequence). V was pared by 7 bases and J by 4 bases, with 13 bases between. The CDR3 has 12 residues. CDR3 residues: CSGSATSYGYTF. The CDR3, as DNA: TGCAGTGGATCGGCGACCAGCTATGGCTACACCTTC.

V usage is TRBV6-2 or TRBV6-3 and J usage is TRBJ2-6; no firm D call. Trimming took 5 bases from V and 2 from J, leaving 7 bases between them. CDR1 MNHEY and CDR2 SVGEGT come from the germline V gene. The CDR3 is made up of 14 amino acids. CDR3: CASSHPPGANVLTF. The CDR3 DNA reads TGTGCCAGCAGTCACCCCCCTGGGGCCAACGTCCTGACTTTC.

This clonotype was observed a handful of times. This sequence joins TRBV7-2 and TRBJ2-3; 13 nucleotides align to TRBD2. Germline V gives CDR1 SGHTA, CDR2 FQGNSA. Trimming took 5 bases from V and 0 from J; bases not matched to a gene: 5. The CDR3 contains 17 residues. Here the CDR3 DNA reads TGTGCCAGCAGCCATCGGACTAGCGGGGGAAGCACAGATACGCAGTATTTT. Its translation: CASSHRTSGGSTDTQYF.

The CDR3 DNA is TGTGCCAGCAGTCGAATTTCCGGGACTAGCGGGAAAGAGACCCAGTACTTC. It translates to CASSRISGTSGKETQYF. The chain is built from TRBV28 and TRBJ2-5; the match to TRBD2 covers 13 bases. The CDR3 runs to 17 residues. Germline assignment: CDR1 MDHEN and CDR2 SYDVKM. The junction had 9 bases not matched to a gene; V was cut back by 5 bases and J by 3 bases. The whole variable domain, remainder taken from reference TRBV28 and TRBJ2-5, is DVKVTQSSRYLVKRTGEKVFLECVQDMDHENMFWYRQDPGLGLRLIYFSYDVKMKEKGDIPEGYSVSREKKERFSLILESASTNQTSMYLCASSRISGTSGKETQYFGPGTRLLVL.

This clonotype was seen a handful of times. The V and J genes are TRBV20-1 and TRBJ2-1; 7 bases line up with TRBD2. CDR1 and CDR2 from the germline V gene are DFQATT and SNEGSKA (reference sequence). CDR3 size: 16 residues. The J segment lost 3 bases and the V segment lost 0 bases, leaving 8 bases of the junction unmatched. DNA for the CDR3: TGCAGTGCTAGAGATCGGGCGGGAGCTTACTACAATGAGCAGTTCTTC. This sequence encodes CSARDRAGAYYNEQFF.

This clonotype came up many times. The gene calls are TRBV9 and TRBJ1-4; D remains ambiguous. The CDR3 spans 13 residues. Germline CDR1 SGDLS, CDR2 YYNGEE. Between the trimmed V and J ends, which lost 4 bases and 7 bases, there was a span of 11 bases. CDR3 bases: TGTGCCAGCAGCCCGTACGGGAGTGAAAAACTGTTTTTT. Its protein product is CASSPYGSEKLFF. Complete variable domain (other parts from reference TRBV9 and TRBJ1-4): DSGVTQTPKHLITATGQRVTLRCSPRSGDLSVYWYQQSLDQGLQFLIQYYNGEERAKGNILERFSAQQFPDLHSELNLSSLELGDSALYFCASSPYGSEKLFFGSGTQLSVL.

The chain carries TRBV4-3 and TRBJ2-7; D remains ambiguous. The CDR3 spans 14 residues. Trimming stripped 0 bases from V and 3 bases from J, with 9 bases between. CDR1 LGHNA and CDR2 YSLEER come from the germline V gene. CDR3 protein: CASSQDSVFYEQYF. DNA for the CDR3: TGCGCCAGCAGCCAAGATTCAGTATTCTACGAGCAGTACTTC.

This clonotype showed up just a few times. This chain joins TRBV7-2 and TRBJ2-3; 7 nucleotides match TRBD2. Germline CDR1 and CDR2: SGHTA and FQGNSA. Trimming removed 1 base from V and 2 bases from J; junction bases left unmatched: 3. The CDR3 extends over 15 amino acids. The DNA for the CDR3 is TGTGCCAGCAGCTTAGTAGCGGGTGACACAGATACGCAGTATTTT. As protein: CASSLVAGDTDTQYF.

The chain is built from TRBV20-1 and TRBJ2-1; 11 nucleotides line up with TRBD2. Germline values: CDR1 DFQATT, CDR2 SNEGSKA (reference sequence). Losses at the gene ends were 5 bases for V and 6 bases for J; bases not matched to a gene: 9. The CDR3 extends over 15 amino acids. The CDR3 coding sequence is TGCAGTGCTTCCCACCCTAGCGGGAGGAGCAATGAGCAGTTCTTC. This encodes CSASHPSGRSNEQFF.

This clonotype was seen a few times. The V call is TRBV18, the J call TRBJ1-2; 10 bases are shared with TRBD1. V gave up 2 bases and J gave up 8 bases; unmatched junction bases: 11. Germline CDR1 and CDR2: KGHSH and LQKENI. CDR3 size: 16 residues. CDR3 loop: CASSPRGDRGASGYTF. In DNA form, the CDR3 reads TGTGCCAGCTCACCAAGGGGGGACAGGGGCGCCTCCGGCTACACCTTC.

This clonotype was picked up a small number of times. The CDR3 does not close with the conserved phenylalanine or tryptophan, likely indicating a read error. The chain joins TRBV6-1 to TRBJ2-7, with 10 bases matching TRBD2. CDR3 size: 15 residues. Germline CDR1 reads MNHNS; CDR2 reads SASEGT. The junction had 6 bases not matched to a gene; V was cut back by 2 bases and J by 5 bases. CDR3 amino acids: CASSERASGRDEQYA. The CDR3 DNA follows: TGTGCCAGCAGTGAAAGGGCTAGCGGGAGAGACGAGCAGTACGCC.

This clonotype was seen a few times. The V gene is TRBV5-1, the J gene TRBJ2-5; 7 bases match TRBD1. J was trimmed by 5 bases and V by 4 bases; bases with no gene match: 8. The germline gives CDR1 SGHRS, CDR2 YFSETQ. The CDR3 contains 14 residues. DNA of the CDR3: TGCGCCAGCAGCAACGGACAGGTGACTGAGACCCAGTACTTC. The encoded protein is CASSNGQVTETQYF.

As for this clonotype: The junction departs from the called germline gene at one end, perhaps through a read error. The chain carries TRBV7-6 and TRBJ2-3; a weak D match, TRBD1 (6 bases). Germline CDR1 SGHVS, CDR2 FNYEAQ. The CDR3 is made up of 16 amino acids. The CDR3 region has the DNA TGTGCCAGCAGCTTAAGGGGCAGGGGACCCACAGATATGCAGTATTTT. Translating gives CASSLRGRGPTDMQYF.

The chain links TRBV29-1 to TRBJ1-2; TRBD1 aligns across 11 bases. Germline CDR1 and CDR2: SQVTM and ANQGSEA. The CDR3 runs to 14 residues. The V gene end was trimmed by 1 base and the J gene end by 7 bases; junction bases not matched to a gene: 5. CDR3 in amino acids: CSVEVGQGASGYTF. The CDR3 DNA reads TGCAGCGTTGAAGTTGGACAGGGGGCTTCTGGCTACACCTTC.

The V call is TRBV12-3 or TRBV12-4, the J call TRBJ1-3; D call uncertain. The CDR3 runs 11 residues. V gave up 4 bases and J gave up 8 bases, with 6 bases separating them. CDR3 coding DNA: TGTGCCAGCAGTTATGGGGACACCATATATTTT. Amino acids: CASSYGDTIYF.

The rearrangement joins TRBV24-1 to TRBJ2-2, with TRBD2 matching over 10 bases. CDR1 KGHDR and CDR2 SFDVKD come from the germline V gene. V gave up 4 bases and J gave up 2 bases; unmatched junction bases: 6. The length of the CDR3 is 17 residues. CDR3 nucleotide sequence: TGTGCCACCAGTGACCCGGGACTAGCGAGTAACACCGGGGAGCTGTTTTTT. Amino acids: CATSDPGLASNTGELFF.